This TCR beta chain was sequenced for a study of regulatory T cells in long-lasting Graves disease. The wider study: Newly diagnosed Graves' patients had taken antithyroid drugs under 3 months.

V lost 5 bases and J 0 bases, leaving 13 bases between the germline ends. Germline V gene lookup returns CDR1 SQVTM and CDR2 ANQGSEA. The CDR3 sequence is 14 residues long. Specified time point: newly diagnosed GD, antithyroid drugs for less than 3 months. Construction of the TCR library relied on RNA isolated from PBMCs. Arm-PCR of CDR3 regions with iRepertoire HTBI primers generated TCR beta libraries. Authors' analysis steps: Among the samples, 60 to 75 TRBV and about 15 TRBJ segments were identified. TCRdb reprocessed the multiplex PCR reads via MiXCR and lists one record per CDR3 protein. TCRdb assigned the V and J calls; the authors' analysis was not used. The sample lists under 300,000 distinct CDR3 sequences; around 20% were seen once. This clonotype was counted at least ten times. Its antigen is unidentified. Findings and caveats of the study: Patients with persistent disease showed a bias toward TRBV28, TRBJ1-2 and TRBJ2-5.

This receptor was identified in a female donor with Graves disease. The material was peripheral blood mononuclear cells (PBMCs), obtained at new diagnosis, from a patient treated with antithyroid drugs. V usage is TRBV29-1 and J usage is TRBJ1-1, with D maybe TRBD1 (5 bases). The CDR3 protein is CSVSRDPMNTEAFF. DNA for the CDR3: TGCAGCGTTAGCCGGGACCCGATGAACACTGAAGCTTTCTTT. Full variable domain (missing parts from reference TRBV29-1 and TRBJ1-1): SAVISQKPSRDICQRGTSLTIQCQVDSQVTMMFWYRQQPGQSLTLIATANQGSEATYESGFVIDKFPISRPNLTFSTLTVSNMSPEDSSIYLCSVSRDPMNTEAFFGQGTRLTVV.